This T cell receptor (beta chain) was identified during a study of control samples from healthy donors and cancer patients. The data were produced by immunoSEQ multiplex PCR, yet TCRdb's version contains in-frame clones alone and is incomplete. Of roughly 92,000 clones in the sample, 85% to 90% are singletons; the top ten hold 6.5% to 8%. The TCR comes from a woman in her fifties or sixties in good health. The sample was blood.

CDR3: CAWSGGQFYEQYF. CDR3 DNA: TGTGCCTGGAGTGGGGGACAATTCTACGAGCAGTACTTC. The V and J genes are TRBV30 and TRBJ2-7, with D tentatively TRBD1 (6 bases). V dropped 1 base and J dropped 3 bases, with 10 bases sitting between them. CDR1 GTSNPN and CDR2 SVGIG come from the germline V gene (reference sequence). CDR3 length: 13 amino acids.